This T cell receptor beta chain was observed in a study of multiple sclerosis patients with progressive multifocal leukoencephalopathy. Germline CDR1 reads SQVTM; CDR2 reads ANQGSEA. The V end lost 3 bases, the J end lost 4 bases, and 9 bases lay between the germline ends. This CDR3 is 13 amino acids long. In the case of this clone: Its cognate antigen is unknown.

Sample time point: approximately twelve months of natalizumab therapy. The protocol was immunoSEQ multiplex PCR, while the TCRdb copy is restricted to in-frame clones and leaves out a portion. The sample has more than 20,000 clones, more than 85% seen once. Notes on the study in general: In most PML patients, TRB repertoires appeared less diverse by entropy.

The clonotype comes from a man aged 30 to 39 with multiple sclerosis. The gene calls are TRBV29-1 and TRBJ2-2; possible D gene TRBD1, 6 bases. The specimen comprised PBMCs, sampled from a patient treated with natalizumab. CDR3 sequence reads: CSVERGGTGELFF. The CDR3 nucleotides read TGCAGCGTTGAGAGAGGGGGCACCGGGGAGCTGTTTTTT.